The T cell receptor (beta chain) under discussion was sequenced for a study of cytomegalovirus exposure and HLA in healthy donors. Points from the study as a whole: Across all donors, roughly uniform sequencing depth was an assumption of the presence/absence analyses. Per a prior analysis, the majority of TCR beta V segments were productive roughly 87% or roughly 30% of the time.

Nominally healthy donors provided the samples, though records likely missed some immune exposures. PCR primers comprised 60 Vbeta and 13 Jbeta primers. Sequencing used immunoSEQ multiplex PCR; TCRdb keeps in-frame clones, though not all of them. The data show roughly 100,000 clones, about 70% seen once. As to this clone: Its specificity is unknown.

This CDR3 spans 14 amino acids. V lost 0 bases to trimming and J lost 9 bases; unmatched junction nucleotides: 5. Per the germline V gene, CDR1 is GTSNPN and CDR2 is SVGIG (reference sequence). The chain couples TRBV30 to TRBJ2-6, with 7 bases matching TRBD2. The clonotype originates from a man aged 50 to 59 in good health and CMV-seropositive. The specimen sequenced was PBMCs. Written as DNA, the CDR3 is TGTGCCTGGAGTGTTTTGGGACTATACAACGTCCTGACTTTC. This sequence encodes CAWSVLGLYNVLTF.